This section outlines one TCR beta chain sequence together with its context. The target antigen is unknown. Germline V gene sequence: CDR1 SGHKS, CDR2 YYEKEE (reference sequence). This CDR3 spans 13 amino acids. With V trimmed by 4 bases and J by 2 bases, 2 bases remained unmatched. The data originate from a study of cytomegalovirus exposure and HLA in healthy donors. Study information: Within the Caucasian-associated ancestry cluster were roughly 82% of the 300 to 450 genotyped donors.

PCR amplification relied on 60 Vbeta primers (plus 13 Jbeta primers). Libraries were prepared by immunoSEQ multiplex PCR; TCRdb keeps only in-frame clonotypes and omits some of them. The sample has 60,000 to 70,000 clones; around 68% are singletons. Findings of the study overall: In vitro experiments confirmed that a few CMV-associated chains were specific for CMV antigens. In a later analysis, V- and J-gene trimming of beta chains associated with a DCLRE1C missense variant, replicated independently. A later analysis, which compared TCR beta chains of equal frequency, found the HLA-associated ones more clonally expanded.

This TCR was recovered from a man in his forties in good health and CMV-seropositive. The chain joins TRBV5-5 to TRBJ2-7, with TRBD2 identical over 8 bases. Source material: PBMCs. CDR3 sequence: CASSLTSAYEQYF. CDR3 in DNA: TGTGCCAGCAGCCTGACTAGCGCCTACGAGCAGTACTTC. The full variable domain, its missing parts supplied by reference TRBV5-5 and TRBJ2-7, is DAGVTQSPTHLIKTRGQQVTLRCSPISGHKSVSWYQQVLGQGPQFIFQYYEKEERGRGNFPDRFSARQFPNYSSELNVNALLLGDSALYLCASSLTSAYEQYFGPGTRLTVT.